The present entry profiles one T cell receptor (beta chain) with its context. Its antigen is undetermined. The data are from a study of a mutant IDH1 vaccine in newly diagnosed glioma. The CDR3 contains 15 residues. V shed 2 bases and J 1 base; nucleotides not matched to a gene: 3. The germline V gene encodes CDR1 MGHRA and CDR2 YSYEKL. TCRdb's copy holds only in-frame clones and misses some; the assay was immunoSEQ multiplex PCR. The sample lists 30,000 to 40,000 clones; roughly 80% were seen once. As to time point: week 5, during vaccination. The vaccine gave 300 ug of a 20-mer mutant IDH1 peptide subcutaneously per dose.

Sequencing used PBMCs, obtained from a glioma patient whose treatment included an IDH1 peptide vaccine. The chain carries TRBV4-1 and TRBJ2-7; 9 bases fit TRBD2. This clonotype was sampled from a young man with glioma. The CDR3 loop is CASSQLTSGSYEQYF. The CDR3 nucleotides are TGCGCCAGCAGCCAACTGACTAGCGGATCCTACGAGCAGTACTTC.